This T cell receptor (beta chain) was sequenced in a study of blood T cell repertoires in COVID-19. V shed 4 bases and J 2 bases; nucleotides not matched to a gene: 6. The germline V gene has CDR1 SGHNT and CDR2 YYREEE (reference sequence). The CDR3 extends over 14 amino acids. Source study methods: The authors estimated nucleated cell counts from reference gene primer amplification. The method was immunoSEQ multiplex PCR; TCRdb's version includes in-frame clones alone and lacks a portion of them. The DNA gave D and trimming, while V, J and clone size come from that table. This repertoire shows some 350,000 clones, more than 80% found once; its top ten account for around 2.8%.

The receptor comes from a young woman with COVID-19, enrolled during active disease. The chain employs TRBV5-4 and TRBJ2-7; 7 bases map to TRBD1. Source material: peripheral blood. The CDR3 nucleotides read TGTGCCAGCAGCCCTGGGACAGTTCCCTACGAGCAGTACTTC. Its protein product is CASSPGTVPYEQYF.